The next 10 T cell receptor beta chains were all read from a single sample in a study of T cell repertoires in cytomegalovirus infection. No antigen has been identified for these receptors. TCRdb processed the reads anew with MiXCR; each CDR3 protein has one entry. The sample comprises about 830,000 distinct CDR3 sequences, approximately 30% of which are singletons, and 12% rests with the top ten. Sequencing was performed on cultured CD8+ T cells from PBMCs, taken from culture after CMV antigen stimulation. These receptors were taken from a human donor in good health (CMV status not recorded). Some clones in this sample may be carry-over from other donors' samples.

This clonotype came up a few times. The V and J genes are TRBV7-8 and TRBJ2-7; D may be TRBD1 or TRBD2 (6 bases each). Per the germline V gene, CDR1 is SGHVS and CDR2 is FQNEAQ. V was cut by 1 base and J by 4 bases, with 14 bases left in between. The CDR3 is made up of 15 amino acids. The CDR3 DNA reads as TGTGCCAGCAGCTTAGTTCCGGGGGCGGTGTACGAGCAGTACTTC. Its translation: CASSLVPGAVYEQYF.

The chain uses TRBV4-3 and TRBJ1-3, with D possibly being TRBD1 (6 bases). CDR1 and CDR2 from the germline V gene are LGHNA and YSLEER. With 3 bases removed from V and 4 bases from J, the gap between germline ends came to 10 bases. The CDR3 contains 14 residues. The CDR3: CASSHGTLGNTIYF. The CDR3 bases are TGCGCCAGCAGCCATGGGACACTGGGAAACACCATATATTTT.

This clonotype was seen a few times. The V and J genes are TRBV7-9 and TRBJ2-7; the match to TRBD1 covers 9 bases. Germline-derived CDR1 and CDR2 are SEHNR and FQNEAQ (reference sequence). After removal of 5 bases from V and 0 bases from J, the junction contained 5 bases not matched to a gene. The CDR3 totals 15 residues. The chain's CDR3 is CASSQDRGDSYEQYV. The CDR3 nucleotides read TGTGCCAGCAGCCAGGACAGGGGCGACTCCTACGAGCAGTACGTC.

The chain couples TRBV20-1 to TRBJ1-6, with D possibly matching TRBD1 (5 bases). There are 14 residues in the CDR3. The germline gives CDR1 DFQATT, CDR2 SNEGSKA (reference sequence). V gave up 4 bases and J gave up 2 bases, with 9 bases separating them. CDR3 DNA: TGCAGTGCTACAGGGCCCCCCTATAATTCACCCCTCCACTTT. It is translated as CSATGPPYNSPLHF.

V and J are TRBV27 and TRBJ1-1; TRBD1 matches 8 bases. V shed 3 bases, J shed 6 bases, and the junction held 6 bases outside the gene matches. From germline, CDR1 is MNHEY and CDR2 SMNVEV (reference sequence). CDR3 length equals 14 residues. This CDR3 is CASSFGTGKSEAFF. The CDR3 DNA reads TGTGCCAGCAGTTTCGGGACAGGAAAGTCTGAAGCTTTCTTT.

The rearrangement joins TRBV19 to TRBJ2-7; 8 bases match TRBD2. Per germline, CDR1 LNHDA and CDR2 SQIVND (reference sequence). V dropped 3 bases and J dropped 1; count of bases not matched to a gene: 2. The CDR3 runs to 14 residues. CDR3 protein: CASSMTGGSYEQYF. The CDR3, as DNA: TGTGCCAGTAGTATGACGGGGGGGTCCTACGAGCAGTACTTC.

This rearrangement joins TRBV12-3 or TRBV12-4 to TRBJ2-5; TRBD1 or TRBD2 may be the D gene (5 bases each). This CDR3 contains 13 residues. Trimming stripped 4 bases from V and 4 bases from J, with 10 bases between. The CDR3, as DNA: TGTGCCAGCAGTTCCCGGGACCCAGAGACCCAGTACTTC. Its translation: CASSSRDPETQYF.

The chain is built from TRBV3-1 and TRBJ2-3; D is perhaps TRBD2 (6 bases). V gave up 0 bases and J gave up 4 bases, with 20 bases separating them. From germline, CDR1 is LGHDT and CDR2 YNNKEL (reference sequence). The length of the CDR3 is 18 residues. CDR3 sequence: CASSQDFSGDERPDTQYF. The CDR3, as DNA: TGTGCCAGCAGCCAAGATTTTTCGGGGGATGAGAGGCCAGATACGCAGTATTTT.

The rearrangement joins TRBV6-1 to TRBJ2-1, with 8 nucleotides matching TRBD2. The ends lost 7 bases at V and 2 bases at J; junction bases unmatched: 10. CDR1 is MNHNS and CDR2 is SASEGT in the germline V gene. This CDR3 spans 16 amino acids. The CDR3 region is CASILGRGGAYNEQFF. CDR3 bases: TGTGCCAGCATCCTCGGTCGGGGGGGGGCCTACAATGAGCAGTTCTTC.

V usage is TRBV7-9 and J usage is TRBJ2-4; D gene uncertain. Trimming left V 10 bases short and J 3 bases short, with 16 bases between. CDR1 and CDR2 (germline): SEHNR, FQNEAQ (reference sequence). This CDR3 comprises 14 residues. CDR3 nucleotides: TGTGCCACTCACGGTTGGGATAGCAAAAACATTCAGTACTTC. It yields the protein CATHGWDSKNIQYF. The variable domain in full, with the rest retrieved from reference TRBV7-9 and TRBJ2-4, is DTGVSQNPRHKITKRGQNVTFRCDPISEHNRLYWYRQTLGQGPEFLTYFQNEAQLEKSRLLSDRFSAERPKGSFSTLEIQRTEQGDSAMYLCATHGWDSKNIQYFGAGTRLSVL.